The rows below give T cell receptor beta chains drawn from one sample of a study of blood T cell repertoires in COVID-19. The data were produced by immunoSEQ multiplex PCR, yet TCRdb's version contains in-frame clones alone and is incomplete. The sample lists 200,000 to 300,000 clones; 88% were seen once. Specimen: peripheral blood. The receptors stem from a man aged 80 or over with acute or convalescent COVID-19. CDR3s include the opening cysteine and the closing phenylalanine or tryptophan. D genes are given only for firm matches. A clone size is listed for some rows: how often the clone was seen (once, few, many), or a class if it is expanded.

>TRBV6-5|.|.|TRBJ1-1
CASSYGTRRTEAFF
TGTGCCAGCAGTTACGGGACACGCCGGACTGAAGCTTTCTTT
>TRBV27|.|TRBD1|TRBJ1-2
CASSLGIGTGGSNYGYTF
TGTGCCAGCAGTTTAGGGATTGGGACAGGGGGTTCTAACTATGGCTACACCTTC
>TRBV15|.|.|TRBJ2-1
CATSRRRGTRGNEQFF
TGTGCCACCAGCAGACGCAGGGGGACTAGAGGCAATGAGCAGTTCTTC
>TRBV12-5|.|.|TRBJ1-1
CASGLLSGSGTEAFF
TGTGCTAGTGGTTTGTTGTCTGGTTCCGGTACTGAAGCTTTCTTT
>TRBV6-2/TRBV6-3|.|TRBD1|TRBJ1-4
CASSSGQGREKLFF
TGTGCCAGCAGTTCGGGACAGGGAAGAGAAAAACTGTTTTTT
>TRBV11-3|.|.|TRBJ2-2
CASSRGTDNTGELFF
TGTGCCAGCAGCCGGGGGACAGATAACACCGGGGAGCTGTTTTTT
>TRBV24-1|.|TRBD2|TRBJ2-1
CATSDPSGSPYNEQFF
TGTGCCACCAGTGACCCGAGCGGGAGCCCCTACAATGAGCAGTTCTTC
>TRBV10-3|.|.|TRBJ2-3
CAISEAVSTDTQYF
TGTGCCATCAGTGAGGCAGTTAGCACAGATACGCAGTATTTT
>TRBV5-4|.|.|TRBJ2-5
CASSLGGEETQYF
TGTGCCAGCAGCTTGGGGGGGGAAGAGACCCAGTACTTC
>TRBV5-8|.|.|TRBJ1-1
CASSPPGAMNTEAFF
TGTGCCAGCAGCCCCCCTGGGGCCATGAACACTGAAGCTTTCTTT
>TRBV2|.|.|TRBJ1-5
CASSEALKPQHF
TGTGCCAGCAGTGAAGCTTTAAAGCCCCAGCATTTT
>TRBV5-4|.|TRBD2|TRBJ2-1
CASSSGTSVYNEQFF
TGTGCCAGCAGCTCCGGGACTAGCGTCTACAATGAGCAGTTCTTC
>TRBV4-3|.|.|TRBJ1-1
CASSQYLNTEAFF
TGCGCCAGCAGCCAGTACTTGAACACTGAAGCTTTCTTT
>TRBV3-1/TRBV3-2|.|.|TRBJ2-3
CASSQLRDTQYF
TGTGCCAGCAGCCAACTGAGGGATACGCAGTATTTT
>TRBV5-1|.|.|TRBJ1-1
CASSRRRGNTEAFF
TGCGCCAGCAGCCGAAGGAGAGGGAACACTGAAGCTTTCTTT
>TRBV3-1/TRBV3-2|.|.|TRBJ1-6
CASSPQGGENSPLHF
TGTGCCAGCAGCCCTCAGGGAGGAGAAAATTCACCCCTCCACTTT
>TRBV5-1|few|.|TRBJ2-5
CASSQGTPEGETQYF
TGCGCCAGCAGCCAAGGGACTCCGGAGGGGGAGACCCAGTACTTC
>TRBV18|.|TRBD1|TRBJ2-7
CASSMRDRGVYEQYF
TGTGCCAGCTCAATGCGGGACAGGGGAGTCTACGAGCAGTACTTC
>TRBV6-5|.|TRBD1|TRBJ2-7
CASEGQGLPEQYF
TGTGCCAGCGAGGGACAGGGGCTCCCCGAGCAGTACTTC
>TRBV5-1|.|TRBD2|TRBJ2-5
CASSLALAGLETQYF
TGCGCCAGCAGCTTGGCACTAGCGGGGTTGGAGACCCAGTACTTC
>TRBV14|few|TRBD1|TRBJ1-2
CASSQEGQGKYGYTF
TGTGCCAGCAGCCAAGAGGGACAGGGGAAGTATGGCTACACCTTC
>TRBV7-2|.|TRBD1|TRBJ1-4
CASSSQGKPNEKLFF
TGTGCCAGCAGCTCACAGGGGAAACCCAATGAAAAACTGTTTTTT
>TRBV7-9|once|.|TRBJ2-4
CASSLAEGQAKNIQYF
TGTGCCAGCAGCTTAGCTGAGGGCCAAGCCAAAAACATTCAGTACTTC
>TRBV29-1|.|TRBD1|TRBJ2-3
CSVGQGVDTQYF
TGCAGCGTAGGACAGGGTGTAGATACGCAGTATTTT
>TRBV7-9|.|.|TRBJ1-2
CASSSADTNYGYTF
TGTGCCAGCAGCTCCGCAGACACCAACTATGGCTACACCTTC
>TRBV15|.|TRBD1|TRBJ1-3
CATSKRTRGDGGNTIYF
TGTGCCACCAGCAAACGAACCAGGGGGGATGGTGGAAACACCATATATTTT
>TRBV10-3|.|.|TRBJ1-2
CAIRGGLSLYGYTF
TGTGCCATCAGGGGTGGACTGTCCCTCTATGGCTACACCTTC
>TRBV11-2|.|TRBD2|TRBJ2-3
CASSSLAFSTDTQYF
TGTGCCAGCAGCTCACTAGCGTTTAGCACAGATACGCAGTATTTT
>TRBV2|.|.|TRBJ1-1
CASSDHKAGLTEAFF
TGTGCCAGCAGTGATCATAAGGCAGGGTTGACTGAAGCTTTCTTT
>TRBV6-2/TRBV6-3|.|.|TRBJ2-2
CASSYGGTGELFF
TGTGCCAGCAGTTACGGAGGGACCGGGGAGCTGTTTTTT
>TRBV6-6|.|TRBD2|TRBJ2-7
CASTDLAGGAYEQYF
TGTGCCAGCACGGATCTAGCGGGAGGGGCCTACGAGCAGTACTTC
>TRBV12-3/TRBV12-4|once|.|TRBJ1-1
CASSLQGVEAFF
TGTGCCAGCAGCCTACAGGGAGTCGAAGCTTTCTTT
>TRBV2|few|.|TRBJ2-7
CASSGNPYEQYF
TGTGCCAGCAGCGGTAACCCCTACGAGCAGTACTTC
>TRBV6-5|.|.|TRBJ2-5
CASSPDSSGETQYF
TGTGCCAGCAGCCCGGACTCTTCTGGGGAGACCCAGTACTTC
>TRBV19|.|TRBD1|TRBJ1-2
CASHRQGVNYGYTF
TGTGCCAGTCATCGACAGGGTGTAAACTATGGCTACACCTTC
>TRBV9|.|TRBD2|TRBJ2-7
CASSLAGTSGYEQYF
TGTGCCAGCAGCCTGGCCGGGACTAGCGGATACGAGCAGTACTTC
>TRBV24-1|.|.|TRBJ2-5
CATSGASQGGQETQYF
TGTGCCACCAGTGGAGCCTCGCAGGGTGGGCAAGAGACCCAGTACTTC
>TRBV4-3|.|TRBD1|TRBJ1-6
CASSQERQGYNSPLHF
TGCGCCAGCAGCCAAGAACGACAGGGGTATAATTCACCCCTCCACTTT
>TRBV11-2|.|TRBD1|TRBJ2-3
CASRQGTVSTDTQYF
TGTGCCAGCAGACAAGGGACAGTTAGCACAGATACGCAGTATTTT
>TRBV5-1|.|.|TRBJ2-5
CASSLGAEQETQYF
TGCGCCAGCAGCTTAGGGGCAGAACAAGAGACCCAGTACTTC
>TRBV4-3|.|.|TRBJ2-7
CASSQGDRRFDEQYF
TGCGCCAGCAGCCAGGGAGACAGGAGGTTTGACGAGCAGTACTTC
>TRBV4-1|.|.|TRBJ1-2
CASSQERAGGEDYGYTF
TGCGCCAGCAGCCAAGAAAGGGCGGGGGGCGAGGACTATGGCTACACCTTC
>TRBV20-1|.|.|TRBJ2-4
CSASQSSLGKNIQYF
TGCAGTGCTAGTCAGAGCTCCCTAGGCAAAAACATTCAGTACTTC
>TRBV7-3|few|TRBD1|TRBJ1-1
CASSLAGTAEAFF
TGTGCCAGCAGCTTAGCTGGGACAGCTGAAGCTTTCTTT
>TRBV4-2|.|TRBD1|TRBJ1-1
CASSQDDRGNTEAFF
TGTGCCAGCAGCCAAGATGACAGGGGGAACACTGAAGCTTTCTTT
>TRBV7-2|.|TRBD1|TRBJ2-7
CASSFNRGVGEQYF
TGTGCCAGCAGCTTCAACAGGGGTGTCGGCGAGCAGTACTTC
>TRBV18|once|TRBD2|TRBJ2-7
CASSPASGQAYEQYF
TGTGCCAGCTCACCAGCTAGCGGACAAGCCTACGAGCAGTACTTC
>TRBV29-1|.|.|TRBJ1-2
CSFRGDDYGYTF
TGCAGCTTTCGGGGGGACGACTATGGCTACACCTTC
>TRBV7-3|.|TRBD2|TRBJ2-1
CASSLGRVDEQFF
TGTGCCAGCAGCTTAGGGAGGGTTGATGAGCAGTTCTTC
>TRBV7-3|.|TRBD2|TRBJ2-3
CASSLGLAGPDTQYF
TGTGCCAGCAGCTTAGGCCTAGCGGGACCAGATACGCAGTATTTT
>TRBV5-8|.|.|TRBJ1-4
CASRNSDRRNEKLFF
TGTGCCAGCAGAAATTCAGACAGGCGAAATGAAAAACTGTTTTTT
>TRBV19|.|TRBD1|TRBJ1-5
CASSRDSHSNQPQHF
TGTGCCAGTAGTAGGGACAGCCACTCCAATCAGCCCCAGCATTTT
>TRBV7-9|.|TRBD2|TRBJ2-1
CASSLGTSGTNNEQFF
TGTGCCAGCAGCTTGGGGACTAGCGGGACGAACAATGAGCAGTTCTTC
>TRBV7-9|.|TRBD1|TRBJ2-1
CASSFTPLGTGEFDEQFF
TGTGCCAGCAGCTTTACTCCTTTAGGGACAGGGGAGTTCGATGAGCAGTTCTTC
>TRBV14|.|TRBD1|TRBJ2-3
CASSPPGTGSTDTQYF
TGTGCCAGCAGCCCACCCGGGACAGGGAGCACAGATACGCAGTATTTT